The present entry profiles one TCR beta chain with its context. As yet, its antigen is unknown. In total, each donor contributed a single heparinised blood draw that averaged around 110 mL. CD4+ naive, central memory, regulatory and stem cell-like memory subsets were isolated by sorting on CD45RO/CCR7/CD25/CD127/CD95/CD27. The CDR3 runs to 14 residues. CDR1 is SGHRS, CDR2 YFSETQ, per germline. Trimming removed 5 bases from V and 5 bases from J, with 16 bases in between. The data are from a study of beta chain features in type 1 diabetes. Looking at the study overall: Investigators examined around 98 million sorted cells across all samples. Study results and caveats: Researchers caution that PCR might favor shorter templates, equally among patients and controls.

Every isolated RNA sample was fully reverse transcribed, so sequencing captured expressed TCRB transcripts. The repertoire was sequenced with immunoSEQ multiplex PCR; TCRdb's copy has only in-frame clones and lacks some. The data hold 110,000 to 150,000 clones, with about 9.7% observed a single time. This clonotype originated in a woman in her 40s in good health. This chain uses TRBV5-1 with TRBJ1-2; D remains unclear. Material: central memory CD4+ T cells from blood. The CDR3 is CASSLARSTYGYTF. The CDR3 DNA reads TGCGCCAGCAGTCTTGCGCGGTCGACGTATGGCTACACCTTC.